Below, one T cell receptor (beta chain) is given with its context. Original handling: The assay estimated nucleated cells by amplifying reference gene primers. This table comes from immunoSEQ multiplex PCR, and its TCRdb copy is limited to in-frame clones, with some not included. D and trimming come from the DNA, and the V and J calls and clone size come from that table. The sample contains roughly 120,000 clones, roughly 83% of which appear only once. This record belongs to a study of blood T cell repertoires in COVID-19. Study in general: Material from acute and convalescent COVID-19 was sourced from the United States, Italy and Spain. T cells, B-cell-depleted T cells, or PBMCs provided the cDNA or gDNA that served as material.

Germline CDR1 MNHNY, CDR2 SVGAGI (reference sequence). The CDR3 runs 15 residues. V gave up 6 bases and J gave up 0 bases, with 15 bases separating them. This clonotype was sampled from a human donor in a cohort sampled during active COVID-19. Sequencing input: peripheral blood. The chain couples TRBV6-6 to TRBJ2-7; D gene unclear. CDR3 amino acids: CASSPPTANSYEQYF. In nucleotides, the CDR3 is TGTGCCAGCAGCCCACCGACTGCAAACTCCTACGAGCAGTACTTC.